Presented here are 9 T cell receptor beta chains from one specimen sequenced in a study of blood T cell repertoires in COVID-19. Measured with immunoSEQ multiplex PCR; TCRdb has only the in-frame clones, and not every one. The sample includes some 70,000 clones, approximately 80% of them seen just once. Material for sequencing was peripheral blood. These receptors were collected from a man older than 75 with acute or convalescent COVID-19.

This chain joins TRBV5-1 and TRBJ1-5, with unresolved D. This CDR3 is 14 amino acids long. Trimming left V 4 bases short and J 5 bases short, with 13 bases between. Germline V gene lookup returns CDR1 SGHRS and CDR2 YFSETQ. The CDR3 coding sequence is TGCGCCAGCAGCATTGGAGAGTCGGATCAGCCCCAGCATTTT. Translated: CASSIGESDQPQHF.

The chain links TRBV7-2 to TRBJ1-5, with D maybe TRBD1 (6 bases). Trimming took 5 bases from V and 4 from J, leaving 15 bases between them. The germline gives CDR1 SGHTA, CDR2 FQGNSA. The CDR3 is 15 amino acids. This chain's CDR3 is CASSLDSDRNQPQHF. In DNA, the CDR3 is TGTGCCAGCAGCCTAGACAGCGACAGGAATCAGCCCCAGCATTTT.

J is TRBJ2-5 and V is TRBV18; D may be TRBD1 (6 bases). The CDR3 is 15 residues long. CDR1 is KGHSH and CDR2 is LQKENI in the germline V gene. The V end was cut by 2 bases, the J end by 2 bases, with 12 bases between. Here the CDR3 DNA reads TGTGCCAGCTCACCAGAACGGACAGCACAAGAGACCCAGTACTTC. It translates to CASSPERTAQETQYF.

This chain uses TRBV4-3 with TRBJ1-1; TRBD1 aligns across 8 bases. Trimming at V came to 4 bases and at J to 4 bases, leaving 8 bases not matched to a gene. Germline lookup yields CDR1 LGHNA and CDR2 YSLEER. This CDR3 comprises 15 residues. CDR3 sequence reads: CASSRRTGSSTEAFF. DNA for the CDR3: TGCGCCAGCAGCCGGCGGACAGGGTCTAGCACTGAAGCTTTCTTT.

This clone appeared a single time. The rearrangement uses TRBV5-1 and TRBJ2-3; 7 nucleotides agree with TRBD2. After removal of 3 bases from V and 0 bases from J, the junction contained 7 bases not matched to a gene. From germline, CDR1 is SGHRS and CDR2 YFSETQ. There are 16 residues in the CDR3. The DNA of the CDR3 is TGCGCCAGCAGCTCCATAGCGGGCTTTAGCACAGATACGCAGTATTTT. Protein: CASSSIAGFSTDTQYF.

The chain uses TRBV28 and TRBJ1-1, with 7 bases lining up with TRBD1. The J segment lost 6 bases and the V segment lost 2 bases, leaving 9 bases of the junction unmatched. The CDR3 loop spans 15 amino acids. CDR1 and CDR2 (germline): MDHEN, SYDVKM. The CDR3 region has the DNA TGTGCCAGCAGTTTACCGGTGACAGGGATATCTGAAGCTTTCTTT. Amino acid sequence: CASSLPVTGISEAFF.

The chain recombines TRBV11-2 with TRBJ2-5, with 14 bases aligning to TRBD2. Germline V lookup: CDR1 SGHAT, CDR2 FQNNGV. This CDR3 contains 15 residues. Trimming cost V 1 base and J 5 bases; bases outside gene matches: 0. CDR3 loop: CASSLGTSGGETQYF. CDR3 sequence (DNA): TGTGCCAGCAGCTTAGGGACTAGCGGGGGGGAGACCCAGTACTTC.

CDR3 sequence: CASSQGGGGNIQYF. CDR3 nucleotides: TGTGCCAGCAGCCAAGGGGGAGGCGGAAACATTCAGTACTTC. The V call is TRBV3-1 (or the pseudogene TRBV3-2), the J call TRBJ2-4, with D perhaps matching TRBD2 (6 bases). The CDR3 totals 14 residues. Germline values: CDR1 LGHDT, CDR2 YNNKEL (reference sequence). V lost 1 base to trimming and J lost 6 bases, with 10 bases between them.

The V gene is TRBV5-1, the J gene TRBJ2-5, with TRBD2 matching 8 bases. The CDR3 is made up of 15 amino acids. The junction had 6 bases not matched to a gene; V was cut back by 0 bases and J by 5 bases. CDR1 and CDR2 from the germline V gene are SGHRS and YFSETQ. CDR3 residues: CASSLAEGLVETQYF. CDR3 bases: TGCGCCAGCAGCTTGGCCGAGGGACTAGTGGAGACCCAGTACTTC.